This T cell receptor (beta chain) was recovered during a study of graft-versus-host responses after intestinal transplantation. Study-level information: Each recipient received anti-thymocyte globulin induction, then tacrolimus and steroids for approximately three years.

Here immunoSEQ multiplex PCR was the method, and the copy in TCRdb shows in-frame clones only, minus some. The repertoire holds 90,000 to 100,000 clones, with more than 75% as singletons. Remarks on this clone: Its specificity is unknown.

This CDR3 spans 13 amino acids. V lost 3 bases, J lost 1 base, and 7 bases lay in between. Germline CDR1 is SGHRS and CDR2 is YFSETQ. Study-wide findings and caveats: GvH clone levels peaked in circulation, and this peak was associated with early post-transplant HvG declines.

The TCR sequence derives from a human patient who received an intestinal transplant, so some T cells may come from the graft donor. The chain has TRBV5-1 and TRBJ1-1; D remains ambiguous. Sample: PBMCs, taken 255 days after intestinal transplant. CDR3 in amino acids: CASSSDPNTEAFF. The DNA of the CDR3 is TGCGCCAGCAGCTCCGATCCGAACACTGAAGCTTTCTTT.